Each of the 10 T cell receptor beta chains below was sequenced from the same sample in a study of breast tumors, draining lymph nodes, adjacent tissues. Breast cancer patients provided tissue from their axillary draining lymph nodes. Each CDR3 protein is one row after TCRdb ran MiXCR on the multiplex PCR reads. Here the sample spans around 130,000 distinct CDR3 sequences, roughly 21% being singletons. Sequences were obtained from axillary lymph node tissue. The source of these receptors is a female donor with breast cancer. Some clones in this sample may be carry-over from other donors' samples.

This clonotype appeared a few times. The rearrangement joins TRBV19 to TRBJ1-5, with TRBD1 as a possible D gene (5 bases). CDR1 LNHDA and CDR2 SQIVND come from the germline V gene (reference sequence). V lost 6 bases to trimming and J lost 3 bases, with 9 bases between them. The CDR3 extends over 13 amino acids. The CDR3 bases are TGTGCCAGTAGGCGACAGCCCAATCAGCCCCAGCATTTT. Amino acids: CASRRQPNQPQHF.

This clonotype showed up many times. The chain is built from TRBV7-2 and TRBJ2-1; D possibly uses TRBD1 or TRBD2 (6 bases each). V was trimmed by 1 base and J by 4 bases, leaving 14 bases between them. Germline lookup yields CDR1 SGHTA and CDR2 FQGNSA. The CDR3 contains 16 residues. CDR3 amino acids: CASSLEGGVSYNEQFF. The CDR3 region has the DNA TGTGCCAGCAGCTTAGAGGGGGGAGTGTCTTACAATGAGCAGTTCTTC.

This clonotype was seen at least ten times. Written as DNA, the CDR3 is TGTGCCAGCAGCAAGGTCGAGACCCAGTACTTC. Translating it yields CASSKVETQYF. V is TRBV2 and J is TRBJ2-5; D is unclear. Germline V gene data show CDR1 as SNHLY and CDR2 as FYNNEI. V was clipped by 6 bases and J by 5 bases, with 7 bases between them. The CDR3 is made up of 11 amino acids. Looking up the rest from reference TRBV2 and TRBJ2-5 gives the full variable domain: EPEVTQTPSHQVTQMGQEVILRCVPISNHLYFYWYRQILGQKVEFLVSFYNNEISEKSEIFDDQFSVERPDGSNFTLKIRSTKLEDSAMYFCASSKVETQYFGPGTRLLVL.

The sample holds many counts of this clonotype. The rearrangement uses TRBV4-1 and TRBJ2-7; the D is unclear. CDR1 and CDR2 (germline): MGHRA, YSYEKL. The CDR3 has 15 amino acids. V was trimmed by 4 bases and J by 6 bases, leaving 19 bases between them. CDR3 in DNA: TGCGCCAGCAGCCCCGCACATGGACCACCCACCGAGCAGTACTTC. Residues: CASSPAHGPPTEQYF.

This clonotype was found many times. The rearrangement joins TRBV28 to TRBJ1-6; possible D gene TRBD1, 5 bases. CDR1 and CDR2 from the germline V gene are MDHEN and SYDVKM. Trimming took 5 bases from V and 9 from J, leaving 17 bases between them. The CDR3 is 15 residues long. The CDR3 is CASSERDAAFSPLHF. Here the CDR3 DNA reads TGTGCCAGCAGTGAAAGGGACGCGGCATTTTCACCCCTCCACTTT.

This clonotype was recorded at least ten times. V and J are TRBV2 and TRBJ2-7; weak D call: TRBD1 (6 bases). Germline V lookup: CDR1 SNHLY, CDR2 FYNNEI. The CDR3 sequence is 12 residues long. With 4 bases removed from V and 6 bases from J, the gap between germline ends came to 10 bases. The CDR3 DNA is TGTGCCAGCAGTGGGAACAGGGCCGAGCAGTACTTC. This sequence encodes CASSGNRAEQYF.

Turning to this clonotype: A clone one base away is much larger, so this may be a read error. The rearrangement uses TRBV6-5 and TRBJ1-2; D remains ambiguous. Trimming took off 4 bases at V and 10 bases at J, with 16 bases between the two ends. The CDR3 is 13 residues long. Germline CDR1 is MNHEY and CDR2 is SVGAGI. The CDR3 DNA follows: TGTGCCAGCAGTTGCTCGATCGGCCAGACCTACACCTTC. This gives the protein CASSCSIGQTYTF.

This clonotype was counted once. One base away lies a much larger clone, so this may be a sequencing read error. This rearrangement joins TRBV2 to TRBJ1-4; TRBD1 agrees at 8 bases. There are 14 residues in the CDR3. The V segment lost 6 bases and the J segment 6 bases; nucleotides outside the gene matches: 6. The germline V gene has CDR1 SNHLY and CDR2 FYNNEI. CDR3 nucleotide sequence: TGTGCCAGCAGCGGACAGGGCTTTGATGAAAAACTGTTTTTT. This codes for CASSGQGFDEKLFF.

This clonotype was detected many times. This chain links TRBV9 with TRBJ1-3; 10 bases are shared with TRBD1. Looked up from germline, CDR1 is SGDLS and CDR2 is YYNGEE. V dropped 4 bases and J dropped 1; count of bases not matched to a gene: 2. The CDR3 consists of 15 residues. The DNA of the CDR3 is TGTGCCAGCAGCCCGGACAGGGGGTCTGGAAACACCATATATTTT. Protein sequence: CASSPDRGSGNTIYF.

This clonotype was observed at least ten times. This chain links TRBV12-3 or TRBV12-4 with TRBJ2-1, with 8 bases matching TRBD2. CDR3 length: 16 amino acids. Trimming removed 1 base from V and 6 bases from J; junction bases left unmatched: 8. CDR3: CASSLGRTSYFNEQFF. In DNA form, the CDR3 reads TGTGCCAGCAGTTTAGGTCGGACTAGCTACTTCAATGAGCAGTTCTTC.